Listed below are T cell receptor beta chains from one sample, sequenced in a study of cytomegalovirus exposure and HLA in healthy donors. Assay used: immunoSEQ multiplex PCR; TCRdb lists only in-frame clones, some missing. The sample consists of about 120,000 clones, approximately 70% of them appearing once. Sequencing was done on a sample of PBMCs. The receptors come from a woman between 35 and 50 years old in good health and CMV-seropositive. Each CDR3 is given with its conserved first and last residue. A D gene is named only where the DNA matches it firmly. Size is omitted from some rows. Given values are once, few, many or a class for expanded clones.

cdr3_aa	cdr3_nt	j_call	d_call	v_call	clone_size
CASSLLTSGVGTEAFF	TGCGCCAGCAGCTTGCTCACCAGCGGGGTGGGCACTGAAGCTTTCTTT	TRBJ1-1	.	TRBV5-1	few
CASSEAGSGRVYEQYF	TGTGCCAGCAGTGAAGCGGGTAGCGGGAGGGTTTACGAGCAGTACTTC	TRBJ2-7	TRBD2	TRBV6-1	.
CASSLEELAGGSYNEQFF	TGTGCCAGCAGCTTAGAGGAACTAGCGGGAGGATCCTACAATGAGCAGTTCTTC	TRBJ2-1	TRBD2	TRBV7-9	.
CASSQDLFSGRDSQYF	TGCGCCAGCAGCCAAGATCTTTTTAGCGGGAGGGATTCGCAGTACTTT	TRBJ2-3	TRBD2	TRBV4-1	.
CASSLRGDSPLHF	TGTGCCAGCAGCTTACGGGGGGATTCACCCCTCCACTTT	TRBJ1-6	.	TRBV7-2	once
CASSLTDTRGGEAFF	TGTGCCAGCAGCTTGACGGACACTCGAGGGGGTGAAGCTTTCTTT	TRBJ1-1	.	TRBV5-6	.
CASSPVTGSNQPQHF	TGTGCCAGCTCACCAGTGACAGGGAGCAATCAGCCCCAGCATTTT	TRBJ1-5	TRBD1	TRBV18	.
CASSTGGVISSGANVLTF	TGTGCCAGTAGTACAGGGGGCGTTATTAGTTCTGGGGCCAACGTCCTGACTTTC	TRBJ2-6	TRBD1	TRBV19	.
CASSFDPGQRNTEAFF	TGTGCCAGTAGTTTTGACCCGGGACAGAGGAACACTGAAGCTTTCTTT	TRBJ1-1	TRBD1	TRBV19	.
CASSQARSADNEQFF	TGTGCCAGCAGCCAAGCTCGGAGTGCTGACAATGAGCAGTTCTTC	TRBJ2-1	.	TRBV4-2	.
CASSQEFRSGEQETQYF	TGCGCCAGCAGCCAAGAGTTCCGGTCAGGGGAGCAAGAGACCCAGTACTTC	TRBJ2-5	.	TRBV4-1	few
CSVGFTSGKGGYTF	TGCAGCGTTGGCTTTACATCAGGGAAAGGGGGCTACACCTTC	TRBJ1-2	.	TRBV29-1	.
CASSQFSGTGRSPLHF	TGCGCCAGCAGCCAATTTTCCGGGACAGGGCGTTCACCCCTCCACTTT	TRBJ1-6	TRBD1	TRBV4-1	once
CATASGGSSYNEQFF	TGTGCCACCGCGTCGGGAGGGAGCTCCTACAATGAGCAGTTCTTC	TRBJ2-1	TRBD2	TRBV15	once
CASSLLGGNYEQYF	TGCGCCAGCAGCTTGTTAGGGGGCAACTACGAGCAGTACTTC	TRBJ2-7	TRBD1	TRBV5-1	.
CASSQEGLAGLGNEQFF	TGCGCCAGCAGCCAAGAGGGGCTAGCGGGTCTCGGCAATGAGCAGTTCTTC	TRBJ2-1	TRBD2	TRBV4-1	.